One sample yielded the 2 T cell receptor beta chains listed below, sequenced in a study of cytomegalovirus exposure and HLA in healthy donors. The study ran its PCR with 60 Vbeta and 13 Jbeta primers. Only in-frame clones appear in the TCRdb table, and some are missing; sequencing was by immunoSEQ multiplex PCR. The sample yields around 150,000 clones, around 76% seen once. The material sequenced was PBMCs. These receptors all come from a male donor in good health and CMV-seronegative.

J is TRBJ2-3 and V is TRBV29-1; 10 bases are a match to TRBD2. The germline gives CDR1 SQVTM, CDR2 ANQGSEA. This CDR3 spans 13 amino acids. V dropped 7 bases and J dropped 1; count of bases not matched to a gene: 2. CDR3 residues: CSGGTSGTDTQYF. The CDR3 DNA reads TGCAGCGGAGGGACTAGCGGCACAGATACGCAGTATTTT.

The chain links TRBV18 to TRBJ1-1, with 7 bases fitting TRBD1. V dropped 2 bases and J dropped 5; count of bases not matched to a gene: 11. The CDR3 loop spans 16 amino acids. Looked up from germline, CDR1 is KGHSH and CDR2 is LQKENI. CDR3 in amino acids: CASSPSGRDRVTEAFF. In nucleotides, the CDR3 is TGTGCCAGCTCACCATCAGGCCGCGACAGGGTAACTGAAGCTTTCTTT. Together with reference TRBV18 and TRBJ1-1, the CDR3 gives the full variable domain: NAGVMQNPRHLVRRRGQEARLRCSPMKGHSHVYWYRQLPEEGLKFMVYLQKENIIDESGMPKERFSAEFPKEGPSILRIQQVVRGDSAAYFCASSPSGRDRVTEAFFGQGTRLTVV.